This paragraph covers one TCR beta chain sequence. The antigen is undetermined. Graves' hyperthyroidism was deemed stable given no ophthalmopathy progression within 18 months. Aged 18 to 65, the patients had hyperthyroidism that was newly diagnosed and had lasted under 2 months. This record comes from a study of T cells in Graves' hyperthyroidism and ophthalmopathy. Study conclusions and caveats: Ophthalmopathy prediction by the model preceded onset by a median about 6 months. The majority of expanded thyroid clonotypes above 0.001 also appeared in blood.

Germline V lookup: CDR1 SEHNR, CDR2 FQNEAQ (reference sequence). The V gene end was trimmed by 5 bases and the J gene end by 2 bases; junction bases not matched to a gene: 6. This CDR3 has 17 amino acids. Amplified TCR beta CDR3 regions derived from RNA transcripts. HTBI primers were the set used in a first-round RT-PCR of the TCR CDR3. In TCRdb, the multiplex PCR reads were re-called with MiXCR into one record per CDR3 protein. The table records more than 650,000 distinct CDR3 sequences, around 15% of them present only once. Sequenced: blood. This TCR derives from a woman aged 18-30 years with Graves' hyperthyroidism. The J gene is TRBJ2-1, the V gene TRBV7-9; 13 nucleotides match TRBD2. The CDR3 DNA reads TGTGCCAGCAGCGAAGAGGGACTAGCGGGAACCTACAATGAGCAGTTCTTC. This sequence encodes CASSEEGLAGTYNEQFF.